This T cell receptor beta chain was identified in a study of blood T cell repertoires in COVID-19. TCRdb keeps only in-frame clones here, not all; method: immunoSEQ multiplex PCR. This sample has over 25,000 clones, with around 90% found just once. This CDR3 contains 14 residues. V was pared by 6 bases and J by 0 bases, with 13 bases between. Germline V gene data show CDR1 as SQVTM and CDR2 as ANQGSEA. The chain is built from TRBV29-1 and TRBJ2-3; a weak D match, TRBD1 (6 bases). The source of this sequence is a human donor in a cohort sampled during active COVID-19. The donor label of this sample is uncertain. The sequencing sample was made of peripheral blood. The CDR3 DNA reads TGCAGCGTCCGGGAAGGGGGAAGCACAGATACGCAGTATTTT. Translated: CSVREGGSTDTQYF.